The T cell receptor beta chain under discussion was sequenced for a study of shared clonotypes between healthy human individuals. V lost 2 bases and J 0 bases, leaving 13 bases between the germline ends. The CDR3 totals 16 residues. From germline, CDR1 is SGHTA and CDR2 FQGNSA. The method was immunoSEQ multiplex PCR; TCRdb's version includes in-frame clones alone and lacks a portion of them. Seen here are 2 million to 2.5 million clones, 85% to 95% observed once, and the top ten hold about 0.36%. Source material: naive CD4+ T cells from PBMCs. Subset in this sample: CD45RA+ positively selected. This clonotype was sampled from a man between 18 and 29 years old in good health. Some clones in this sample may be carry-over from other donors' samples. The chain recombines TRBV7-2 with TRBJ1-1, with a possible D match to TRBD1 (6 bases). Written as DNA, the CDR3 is TGTGCCAGCAGCTTAAACCAGGGGTGGGTGAACACTGAAGCTTTCTTT. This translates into CASSLNQGWVNTEAFF. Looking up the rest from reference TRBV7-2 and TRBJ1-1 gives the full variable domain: GAGVSQSPSNKVTEKGKDVELRCDPISGHTALYWYRQSLGQGLEFLIYFQGNSAPDKSGLPSDRFSAERTGGSVSTLTIQRTQQEDSAVYLCASSLNQGWVNTEAFFGQGTRLTVV.